This T cell receptor (beta chain) was observed in a study of shared clonotypes between healthy human individuals. This clone was seen only a few times. The assay was immunoSEQ multiplex PCR, and TCRdb's table has in-frame clones only and misses some. There are about 2,200,000 clones in the sample; about 92% occur only once, and about 1.5% lies in the top ten. Germline CDR1 reads LGHNT; CDR2 reads FRNRAP. Trimming removed 1 base from V and 4 bases from J, with 10 bases in between. The CDR3 covers 14 residues. Naive CD8 cells lacked CD45RO and underwent positive selection for CCR7, leaving out terminally differentiated effector memory CD45RA+ cells.

Sequencing was performed on naive CD8+ T cells from PBMCs. This TCR derives from a man between 18 and 35 years old in good health. Some clones in this sample may be carry-over from other donors' samples. The chain links TRBV12-5 to TRBJ2-5; possibly TRBD1 for D (5 bases). This CDR3 is CASGLEGSGETQYF. The CDR3 nucleotides read TGTGCTAGTGGTTTGGAGGGGTCAGGAGAGACCCAGTACTTC.